This T cell receptor (beta chain) appears in the sequencing data of a study of OX40 agonist ivuxolimab in advanced cancers. The V and J ends lost 10 bases and 7 bases respectively, with 20 bases between them. This CDR3 has 13 amino acids. CDR1 and CDR2 (germline): MDHEN, SYDVKM. Sequencing used immunoSEQ multiplex PCR; TCRdb keeps in-frame clones, though not all of them. The data show approximately 58,000 clones, with over 65% seen just once and around 1.6% held by the top ten. Sample: CD4+ or CD8+ T cells sorted from blood, taken in a trial of the OX40 agonist ivuxolimab. The source is an adult with an advanced solid tumor such as melanoma, head and neck, liver or kidney cancer. The chain recombines TRBV28 with TRBJ2-7; D may be TRBD1 or TRBD2 (6 bases each). The CDR3 loop is CATARGLIREQYF. CDR3 nucleotide sequence: TGTGCCACCGCCCGGGGGCTTATACGGGAGCAGTACTTC.